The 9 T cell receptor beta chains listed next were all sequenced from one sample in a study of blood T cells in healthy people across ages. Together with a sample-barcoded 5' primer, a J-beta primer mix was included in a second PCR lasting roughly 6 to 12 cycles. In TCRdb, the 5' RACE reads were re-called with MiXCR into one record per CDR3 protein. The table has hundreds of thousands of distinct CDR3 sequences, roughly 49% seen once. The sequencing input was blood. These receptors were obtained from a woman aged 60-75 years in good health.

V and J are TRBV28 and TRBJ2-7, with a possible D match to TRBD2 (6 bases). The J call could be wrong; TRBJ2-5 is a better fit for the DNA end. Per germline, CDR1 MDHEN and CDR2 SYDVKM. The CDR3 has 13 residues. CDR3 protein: CASSFTSSGTQYF. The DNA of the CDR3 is TGTGCCAGCAGTTTCACTAGCAGCGGGACCCAGTACTTC.

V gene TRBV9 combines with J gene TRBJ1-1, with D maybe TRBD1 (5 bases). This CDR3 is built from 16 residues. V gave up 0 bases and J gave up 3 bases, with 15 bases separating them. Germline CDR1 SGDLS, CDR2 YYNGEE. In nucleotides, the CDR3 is TGTGCCAGCAGCGTAGAAGGACTGGGGGGTGACACTGAAGCTTTCTTT. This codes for CASSVEGLGGDTEAFF.

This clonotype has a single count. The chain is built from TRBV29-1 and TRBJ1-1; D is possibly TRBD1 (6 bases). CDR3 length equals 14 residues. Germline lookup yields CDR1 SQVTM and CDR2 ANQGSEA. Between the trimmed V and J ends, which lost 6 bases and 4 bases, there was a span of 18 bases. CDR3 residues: CSVDSPGGPTEAFF. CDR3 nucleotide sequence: TGCAGCGTCGACTCGCCCGGGGGGCCCACTGAAGCTTTCTTT.

The CDR3 DNA reads as TGTGCCACCAGTGAAGCGACAGGGTTTAATGAGCAGTTCTTC. Amino acid sequence: CATSEATGFNEQFF. V is TRBV24-1 and J is TRBJ2-1, with TRBD1 identical over 7 bases. The length of the CDR3 is 14 residues. The germline V gene encodes CDR1 KGHDR and CDR2 SFDVKD. Trimming at V came to 4 bases and at J to 7 bases, leaving 6 bases not matched to a gene.

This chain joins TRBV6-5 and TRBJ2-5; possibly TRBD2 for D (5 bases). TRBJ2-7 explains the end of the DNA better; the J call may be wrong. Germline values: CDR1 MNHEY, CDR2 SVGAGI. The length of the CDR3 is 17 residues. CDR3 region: CASSYSSLGGARYEQYF. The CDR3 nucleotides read TGTGCCAGCAGTTACTCGAGCCTAGGAGGCGCGAGGTACGAGCAGTACTTC.

DNA for the CDR3: TGTGCCAGCAGCTGGGGGACAAGTTATAATTCACCCCTCCACTTT. Residues: CASSWGTSYNSPLHF. The chain has TRBV7-2 and TRBJ1-6; possible D gene TRBD1, 6 bases. V lost 4 bases and J 4 bases, leaving 11 bases between the germline ends. CDR3 length: 15 amino acids. The V gene's germline CDR1 is SGHTA and CDR2 FQGNSA.

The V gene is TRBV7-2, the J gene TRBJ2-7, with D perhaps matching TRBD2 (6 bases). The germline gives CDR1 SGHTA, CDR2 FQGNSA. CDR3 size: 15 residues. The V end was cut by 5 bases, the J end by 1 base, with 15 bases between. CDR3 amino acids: CASSIVAEPSYEQYF. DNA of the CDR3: TGTGCCAGCAGCATTGTAGCGGAACCTTCCTACGAGCAGTACTTC. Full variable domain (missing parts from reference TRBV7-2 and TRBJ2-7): GAGVSQSPSNKVTEKGKDVELRCDPISGHTALYWYRQSLGQGLEFLIYFQGNSAPDKSGLPSDRFSAERTGGSVSTLTIQRTQQEDSAVYLCASSIVAEPSYEQYFGPGTRLTVT.

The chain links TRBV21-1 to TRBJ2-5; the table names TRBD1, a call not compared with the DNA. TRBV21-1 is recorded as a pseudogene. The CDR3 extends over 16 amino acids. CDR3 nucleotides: TGTGCCAGCAGCAAAGAGGCCCAGGGGGCTGGAGAGACCCAGTACTTC. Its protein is CASSKEAQGAGETQYF.

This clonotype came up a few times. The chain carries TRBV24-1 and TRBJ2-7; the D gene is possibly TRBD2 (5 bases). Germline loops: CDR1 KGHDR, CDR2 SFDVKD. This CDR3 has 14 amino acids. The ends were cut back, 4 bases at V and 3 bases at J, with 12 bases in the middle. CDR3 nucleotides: TGTGCCACCAGTGACGCCGGGATTAACTACGAGCAGTACTTC. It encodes CATSDAGINYEQYF.